This T cell receptor (beta chain) was sequenced for a study of blood T cell repertoires in COVID-19. Study summary: The United States, Italy and Spain provided the acute and convalescent COVID-19 samples. PBMCs, B-cell-depleted T cells, or T cells provided the cDNA or gDNA that made up the material.

Concerning this clone itself: At the DNA level, this CDR3 is encoded by other sequences in the same sample as well.

V gave up 0 bases and J gave up 2 bases; unmatched junction bases: 1. Germline CDR1 is SGDLS and CDR2 is YYNGEE. The CDR3 runs 15 residues. In the original workflow: The assay estimated nucleated cells by amplifying reference gene primers. Assay: immunoSEQ multiplex PCR; the TCRdb copy retains only in-frame clones and omits some. V and J calls and clone size come straight from that table; D and trimming were deduced from the DNA. The sample lists around 310,000 clones, 85% to 90% occurring once. The TCR sequence derives from a woman between 50 and 59 years old with active or convalescent COVID-19. The sample consisted of peripheral blood. The chain is built from TRBV9 and TRBJ2-1; 8 nucleotides match TRBD1. In DNA, the CDR3 is TGTGCCAGCAGCGTAGGACAGGGGCCCTACAATGAGCAGTTCTTC. This translates into CASSVGQGPYNEQFF.